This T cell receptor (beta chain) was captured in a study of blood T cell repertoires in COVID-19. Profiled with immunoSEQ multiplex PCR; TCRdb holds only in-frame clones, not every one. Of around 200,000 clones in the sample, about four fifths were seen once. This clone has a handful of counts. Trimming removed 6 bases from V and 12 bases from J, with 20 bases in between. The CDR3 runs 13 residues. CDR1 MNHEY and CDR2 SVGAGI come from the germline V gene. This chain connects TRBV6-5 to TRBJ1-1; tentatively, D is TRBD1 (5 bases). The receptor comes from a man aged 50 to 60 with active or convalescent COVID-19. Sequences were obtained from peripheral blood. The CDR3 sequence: CASSRTRVGGTFF. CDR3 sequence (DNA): TGTGCCAGCAGCCGGACACGGGTCGGGGGGACTTTCTTT.